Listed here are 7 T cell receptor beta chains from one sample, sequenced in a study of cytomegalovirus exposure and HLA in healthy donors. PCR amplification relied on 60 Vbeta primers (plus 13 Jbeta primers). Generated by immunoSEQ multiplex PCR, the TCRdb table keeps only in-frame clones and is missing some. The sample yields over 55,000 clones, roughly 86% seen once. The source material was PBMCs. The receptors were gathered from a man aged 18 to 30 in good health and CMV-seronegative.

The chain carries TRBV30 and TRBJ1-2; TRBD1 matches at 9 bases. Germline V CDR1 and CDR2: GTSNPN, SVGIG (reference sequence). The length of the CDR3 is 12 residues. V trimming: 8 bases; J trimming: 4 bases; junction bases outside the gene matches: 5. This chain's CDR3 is CARGQGTYGYTF. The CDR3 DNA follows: TGTGCCAGGGGACAGGGTACCTATGGCTACACCTTC. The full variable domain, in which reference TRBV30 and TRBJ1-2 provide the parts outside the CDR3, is SQTIHQWPATLVQPVGSPLSLECTVEGTSNPNLYWYRQAAGRGLQLLFYSVGIGQISSEVPQNLSASRPQDRQFILSSKKLLLSDSGFYLCARGQGTYGYTFGSGTRLTVV.

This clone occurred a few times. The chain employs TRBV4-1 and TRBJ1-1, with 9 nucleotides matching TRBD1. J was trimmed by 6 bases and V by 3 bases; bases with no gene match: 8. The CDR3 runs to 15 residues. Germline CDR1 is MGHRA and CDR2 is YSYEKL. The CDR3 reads CASSHSRDRVPEAFF. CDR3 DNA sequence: TGCGCCAGCAGCCACTCCCGGGACAGGGTCCCTGAAGCTTTCTTT.

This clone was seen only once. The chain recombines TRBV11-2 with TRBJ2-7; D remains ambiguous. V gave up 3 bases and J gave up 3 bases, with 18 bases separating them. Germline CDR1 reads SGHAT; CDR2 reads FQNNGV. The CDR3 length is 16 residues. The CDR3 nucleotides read TGTGCCAGCAGCTTCCCCTCCCGTGGCAGTAACTACGAGCAGTACTTC. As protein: CASSFPSRGSNYEQYF.

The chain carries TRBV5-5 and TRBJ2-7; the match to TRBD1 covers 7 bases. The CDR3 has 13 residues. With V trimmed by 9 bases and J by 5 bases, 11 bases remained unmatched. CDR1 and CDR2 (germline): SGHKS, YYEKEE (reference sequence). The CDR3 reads CATQPGQYDEQYF. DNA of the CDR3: TGTGCCACACAACCGGGACAGTATGACGAGCAGTACTTC.

CDR3 residues: CASSPTGVPNYGYTF. CDR3 nucleotide sequence: TGTGCCAGCAGCCCGACAGGGGTGCCCAACTATGGCTACACCTTC. J is TRBJ1-2 and V is TRBV7-9, with 8 bases that match TRBD1. The V gene's germline CDR1 is SEHNR and CDR2 FQNEAQ (reference sequence). The V and J ends lost 5 bases and 2 bases, in that order; junction bases with no gene match: 7. The CDR3 has 15 amino acids.

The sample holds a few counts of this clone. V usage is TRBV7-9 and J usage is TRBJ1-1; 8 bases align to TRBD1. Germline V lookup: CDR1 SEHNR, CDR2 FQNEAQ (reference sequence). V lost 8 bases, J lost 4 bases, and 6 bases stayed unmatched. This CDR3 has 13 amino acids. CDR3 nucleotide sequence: TGTGCCAGCGACAGCGGACAGGGCACTGAAGCTTTCTTT. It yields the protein CASDSGQGTEAFF.

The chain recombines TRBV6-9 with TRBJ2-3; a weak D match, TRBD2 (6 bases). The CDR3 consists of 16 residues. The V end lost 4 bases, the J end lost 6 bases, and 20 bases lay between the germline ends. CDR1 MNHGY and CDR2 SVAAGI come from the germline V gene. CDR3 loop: CASSSQGLLSRDTQYF. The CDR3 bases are TGTGCCAGCAGTTCCCAGGGACTTCTCTCGCGGGATACGCAGTATTTT.